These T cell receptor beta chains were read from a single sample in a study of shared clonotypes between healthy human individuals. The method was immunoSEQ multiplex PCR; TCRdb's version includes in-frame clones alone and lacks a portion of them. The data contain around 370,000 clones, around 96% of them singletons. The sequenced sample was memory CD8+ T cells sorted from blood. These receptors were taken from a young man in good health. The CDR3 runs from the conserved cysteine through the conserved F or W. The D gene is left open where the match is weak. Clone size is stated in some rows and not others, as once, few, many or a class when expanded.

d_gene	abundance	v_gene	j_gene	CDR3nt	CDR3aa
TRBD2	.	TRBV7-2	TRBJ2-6	TGTGCCAGCGCCCCCCAAGGGAGGGCCGCTGGGGCCAACGTCCTGACTTTC	CASAPQGRAAGANVLTF
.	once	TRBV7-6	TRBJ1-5	TGTGCCAGCAGCTTAGCCCCTGGGCAAACGCAGCCCCAGCATTTT	CASSLAPGQTQPQHF
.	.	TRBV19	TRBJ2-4	TGTGCCAGTAGCAAAGAGGGGGCCAAAAACATTCAGTACTTC	CASSKEGAKNIQYF
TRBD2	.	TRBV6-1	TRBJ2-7	TGTGCCAGCAGGGGCTCAGCGGGAGGGGTGTACTTC	CASRGSAGGVYF
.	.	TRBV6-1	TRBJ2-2	TGTGCCAGCAGTAAACAGGGGAGGGGGGAGCTGTTTTTT	CASSKQGRGELFF
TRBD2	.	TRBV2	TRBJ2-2	TGTGCCAGCAGAGGGACTAGCGGAACCGGGGAGCTGTTTTTT	CASRGTSGTGELFF
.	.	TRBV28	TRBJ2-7	TGTGCCAGCACACAGGGCTACGAGCAGTACTTC	CASTQGYEQYF
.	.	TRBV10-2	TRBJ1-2	TGCGCCAGCAACCAGGGGCTTATAGCTAACTATGGCTACACCTTC	CASNQGLIANYGYTF
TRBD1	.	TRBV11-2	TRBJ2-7	TGTGCCAGCAGCTCCACGACAGGGGATTACGAGCAGTACTTC	CASSSTTGDYEQYF
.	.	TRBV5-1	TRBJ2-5	TGCGCCAGCAGCTTAAGGTTTGCCGGAGAGACCCAGTACTTC	CASSLRFAGETQYF
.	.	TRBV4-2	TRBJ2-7	TGTGCCAGCAGCCAAGTTAGGGCCGTTTACGAGCAGTACTTC	CASSQVRAVYEQYF
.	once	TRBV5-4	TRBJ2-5	TGTGCCAGCAGCCCTGCCGAGACCGCCGCTCGAGAGACCCAGTACTTC	CASSPAETAARETQYF
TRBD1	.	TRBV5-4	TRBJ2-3	TGTGCCAGCAGCTTGGGGACAGGGGCGGATACGCAGTATTTT	CASSLGTGADTQYF
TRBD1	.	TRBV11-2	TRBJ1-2	TGTGCCAGCAGCTTGAAGGGGGCGTTTGGCTACACCTTC	CASSLKGAFGYTF
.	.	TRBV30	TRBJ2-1	TGTGCCTGGAGCGGCGGTGAGCAGTTCTTC	CAWSGGEQFF
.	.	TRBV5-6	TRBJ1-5	TGTGCCAGCAGCCTAAGGGGGGAAATGCAGCCCCAGCATTTT	CASSLRGEMQPQHF
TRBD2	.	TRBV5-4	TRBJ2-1	TGTGCCAGCAGCTCGGGAGTAGCGGGAGTCAAGTACAATGAGCAGTTCTTC	CASSSGVAGVKYNEQFF
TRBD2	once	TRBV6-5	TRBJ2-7	TGTGCCAGCAGTTACCGTAGCGGGAGGGCCTACGAGCAGTACTTC	CASSYRSGRAYEQYF